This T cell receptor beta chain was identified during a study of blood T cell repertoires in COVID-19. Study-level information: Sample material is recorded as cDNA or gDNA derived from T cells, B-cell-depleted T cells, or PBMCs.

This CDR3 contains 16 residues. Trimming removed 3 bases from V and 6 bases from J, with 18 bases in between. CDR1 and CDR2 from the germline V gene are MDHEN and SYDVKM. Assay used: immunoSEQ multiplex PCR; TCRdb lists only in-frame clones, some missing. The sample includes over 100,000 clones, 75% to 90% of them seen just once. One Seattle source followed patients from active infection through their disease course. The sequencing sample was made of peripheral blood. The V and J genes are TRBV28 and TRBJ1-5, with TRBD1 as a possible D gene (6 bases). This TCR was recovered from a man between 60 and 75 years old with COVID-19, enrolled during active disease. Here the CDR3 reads CASSFWLQGGSQPQHF. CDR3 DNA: TGTGCCAGCAGTTTCTGGTTACAGGGAGGGAGTCAGCCCCAGCATTTT.